This TCR beta chain was obtained from a study of blood T cell repertoires in COVID-19 (TCRdb year 2020). For the wider study: Samples from collaborators originated in the United States, Italy and Spain and spanned both the acute and convalescent phases of COVID-19. Subjects who had been exposed to COVID-19, were actively infected with it, or had recovered from it provided the deeply sampled blood TCRbeta repertoires that made up the dataset. The repertoires were made available in a free public database intended to serve as a resource for research on the immune response to SARS-CoV-2. Where HLA class I and class II types were available, the types were taken from metadata supplied by the sample provider, not from assay-based typing. The material from the prospective study consisted of cDNA or gDNA derived from T cells, B-cell-depleted T cells, or PBMCs. The samples were drawn from the first 160 participants of the ongoing ImmuneRACE study and from 1,254 subjects provided by 6 global collaborators. The sample metadata nearly always contained a de-identified subject ID, COVID-19 status, age in years and sex.

V and J are truncated by 6 bases and 0 bases respectively, leaving an intervening sequence of 14 bases. The CDR3 runs 15 residues from the cysteine to the phenylalanine. Just the 45-base CDR3 DNA is kept, in frame starting at base 1. The germline V gene provides CDR1 SNHLY and CDR2 FYNNEI. The investigation overall reported the following: Clinical and demographic metadata were provided uncurated, with the amount varying by source and participant.

Collaborating institutions collected whole blood in K2EDTA tubes following their own protocols. For TCRbeta analysis, collaborators shipped samples in one of three forms: frozen whole blood, isolated PBMCs, or DNA extracted from either of those sample types. With regard to this clone: Its antigen specificity is not known. There are no base qualities to consult, and no much larger clone falls within one base.

The immunoSEQ Assay, a bias-controlled multiplex PCR, was used to amplify TCRbeta CDR3 regions from genomic DNA. On the authors' methods: Nucleated cell counts per sample were estimated from amplification of reference gene primers within the assay. To quantify the absolute abundance of each unique TCRbeta CDR3 rearrangement, sequence reads were collapsed and filtered. For each sample, productive Simpson clonality was calculated by taking the square root of Simpson's diversity index across productive rearrangements. TCRdb re-hosts the immuneACCESS table, in-frame sequences only. Its copies lack some clones; in the studies checked, an unresolved V gene accounts for under half of them, and the cause for the rest is not known. V and J calls and clone size are copied from that table; D and trimming were computed from the DNA. Across this sample there are roughly 140,000 clones, with 65% to 85% seen only once. The ten largest clonotypes hold under 10% of the sample.

The receptor chain draws on TRBV2 and TRBJ1-2; a tentative D match to TRBD1 spans 5 bases. The sequence derives from a man aged 45-65 years with active or convalescent COVID-19. Sequencing was carried out using peripheral blood. The nucleotide sequence reads TGTGCCAGCAGCACCGACAGTTTTGCTAACTATGGCTACACCTTC. This gives the protein CASSTDSFANYGYTF.